This entry features one T cell receptor beta chain sequence. This clonotype has more than one count but fewer than ten. Its target antigen remains unknown. Base qualities were left out, and no much larger clone turns up one base away. The sample belongs to a study of T cells after yellow fever vaccination (dated by TCRdb to between 2019 and 2020). Regarding the study in general: The SMART-Seq v4 Ultra Low Input RNA kit was used to prepare libraries from fractions with low cell numbers. To follow T-cell clones before and after primary and booster YFV17D yellow fever vaccination, bulk TCR alpha and beta repertoires were sequenced over time. Two healthy male donors, one aged 18 to 29 and one aged 30 to 39 years, were included in the cohort. Blood was drawn at multiple timepoints before and after primary and secondary immunization, with bulk PBMC replicates and cell subsets isolated.

The treatment or condition tag for this specimen amounts to: live attenuated yellow fever vaccine strain. A standard Ficoll-Paque protocol was used to isolate PBMCs from peripheral blood. CD4 and CD8 T-cell fractions were isolated with Dynabeads CD4 and CD8 positive selection kits. TriZol was used to extract RNA from bulk PBMCs, CD4 and CD8 fractions, and dextramer-positive and dextramer-negative fractions. Via the germline V gene, CDR1 is SGDLS and CDR2 YYNGEE. Between the V and J ends, shortened by 0 bases and 7 bases respectively, the junction contains 5 bases. The CDR3 measures 12 amino acids from cysteine to phenylalanine. Of all the DNA, just the CDR3 is kept, 36 bases in frame from base 1. Broad study findings and their caveats: Only two donors were included in the study, so the extent to which the findings can be generalized is limited. Computational filtering was required because FACS-sorted repertoires could contain abundant contaminating clonotypes from the bulk population. After the booster, most of the clones that had expanded following primary vaccination were detected again (roughly 97% of CD4 and roughly 88% of CD8), which suggests that memory was broadly maintained. Compared with the primary T-cell response, the secondary T-cell response was faster but weaker, reaching its peak on day 5 rather than on day 15. A small fraction of clonotypes showed up in both the CD4 and CD8 compartments, probably as a result of convergent recombination.

This sample was sequenced with an Illumina NovaSeq 6000. Synthesis of TCR cDNA relied on 5'RACE template switching, a step that introduced a universal primer site along with unique molecular identifiers. Priming for cDNA synthesis came from both the TCR alpha and TCR beta constant segments. Library amplification involved two PCR steps, and the second step added sample barcodes and sequencing adapters. Sequencing of libraries was done on Illumina HiSeq 2500 (2x100 bp) or NovaSeq (2x150 bp). In the source study's methods: MIGEC was used to demultiplex reads and collapse the reads into UMI consensus sequences, and MiXCR was used for V(D)J alignment. Clonotypes responding to the vaccine were identified with edgeR on replicate PBMC samples, with the criteria of FDR below 0.01 and a log2 fold change above 5 up to day 15. Each bulk clonotype received a CD4 or CD8 identity based on whether the sequenced CD4 or CD8 repertoire contained that clonotype at higher abundance. The raw public data were reprocessed by TCRdb itself: fastp quality trimming at Q25, MiXCR clonotype calling, in-frame beta chains only. Each CDR3 protein appears once, grouped with its most common genes and DNA. These V and J calls are TCRdb output, not the study's own analysis. The sample includes 150,000 to 200,000 distinct CDR3 sequences, with 11% observed a single time. The biggest ten clones account for 35% to 40% of the sample.

This receptor was taken from a man in his late teens or twenties who received the YFV17D yellow fever vaccine. Here the chain combines TRBV9 and TRBJ1-3; the D gene is not confidently resolved. Sample: CD8+ T cells sorted from PBMCs, taken 15 days after the yellow fever booster vaccination. The CDR3 region: CASSVDTNTIYF. The DNA reads as follows: TGTGCCAGCAGCGTAGATACTAACACCATATATTTT. Outside the CDR3, residues come from the reference TRBV9 and TRBJ1-3 proteins, so the full variable domain is: DSGVTQTPKHLITATGQRVTLRCSPRSGDLSVYWYQQSLDQGLQFLIQYYNGEERAKGNILERFSAQQFPDLHSELNLSSLELGDSALYFCASSVDTNTIYFGEGSWLTVV.